This TCR beta chain was profiled in a study of T cells after posttransplantation cyclophosphamide. Clones were sequenced by immunoSEQ multiplex PCR, and TCRdb holds only the in-frame ones, with some missing. This set yields some 12,000 clones and no singletons; the top ten hold approximately 24%. The length of the CDR3 is 16 residues. With 5 bases clipped from V and 6 bases from J, the junction kept 10 bases outside the gene matches. Germline V CDR1 and CDR2: ENHRY, SYGVKD. This clone was detected ten times or more. Busulfan-fludarabine conditioning, marrow transplant, and cyclophosphamide on days +3 and +4 were administered.

The V gene is TRBV10-3, the J gene TRBJ2-2; TRBD1 matches 9 bases. The receptor was isolated from a female patient aged 40-50 years who received an allogeneic stem cell transplant from a related donor, was CMV-positive, and had acute GVHD only. Some T cells may arise from the graft donor. The sample here was PBMCs, taken after allogeneic stem cell transplant with posttransplant cyclophosphamide. The CDR3 protein is CAISPVGQGTPGELFF. DNA for the CDR3: TGTGCCATCAGTCCCGTGGGACAGGGAACACCCGGGGAGCTGTTTTTT.